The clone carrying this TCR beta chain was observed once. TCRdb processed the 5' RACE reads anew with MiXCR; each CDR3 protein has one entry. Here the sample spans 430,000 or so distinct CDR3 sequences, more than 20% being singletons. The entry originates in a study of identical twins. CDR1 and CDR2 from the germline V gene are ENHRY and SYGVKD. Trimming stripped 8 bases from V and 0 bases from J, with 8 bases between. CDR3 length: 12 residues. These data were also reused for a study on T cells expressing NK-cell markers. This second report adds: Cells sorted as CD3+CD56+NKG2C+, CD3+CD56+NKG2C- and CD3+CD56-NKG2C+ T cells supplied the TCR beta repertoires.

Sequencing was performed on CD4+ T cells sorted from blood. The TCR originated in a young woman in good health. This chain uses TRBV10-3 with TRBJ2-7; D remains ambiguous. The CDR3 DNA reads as TGTGCCATCCGCGAGAGCTCCTACGAGCAGTACTTC. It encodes CAIRESSYEQYF.